A single sample is the source of the 30 T cell receptor beta chains below, sequenced in a study of CDR3 diversity in severe acne. TCRdb ran MiXCR on the PCR reads and lists one entry per CDR3 protein. The sample lists about 97,000 distinct CDR3 sequences; roughly half were seen once. The material sequenced was blood. These receptors all come from a male donor with acne.

The sample holds a few counts of this clonotype. The CDR3 here is CASSFGTGQETQYF. The CDR3 region has the DNA TGTGCCAGCAGCTTTGGGACGGGCCAAGAGACCCAGTACTTC. V gene TRBV5-8 combines with J gene TRBJ2-5; D tentatively reads TRBD1 or TRBD2 (5 bases each). CDR3 size: 14 residues. The germline V and J ends were trimmed by 2 bases and 1 base, with 9 bases remaining between them. CDR1 SGHTS and CDR2 YDEGEE come from the germline V gene.

This clonotype showed up many times. The chain recombines TRBV2 with TRBJ2-2; unclear D gene. CDR3 length equals 12 residues. V was pared by 6 bases and J by 6 bases, with 8 bases between. The germline V gene encodes CDR1 SNHLY and CDR2 FYNNEI. CDR3 amino acids: CASRLAAGELFF. CDR3 DNA sequence: TGTGCCAGCAGGCTCGCGGCCGGGGAGCTGTTTTTT.

The table lists this clonotype with a few counts. This sequence joins TRBV29-1 and TRBJ2-2; 7 nucleotides agree with TRBD1. The J segment lost 6 bases and the V segment lost 4 bases, leaving 8 bases of the junction unmatched. This CDR3 is built from 14 residues. Germline CDR1 SQVTM, CDR2 ANQGSEA. This CDR3 is CSVGDLGQAGELFF. The CDR3 region has the DNA TGCAGCGTTGGTGATCTAGGACAGGCCGGGGAGCTGTTTTTT.

The V gene is TRBV5-4, the J gene TRBJ2-3; D might be TRBD2 (5 bases). With 3 bases removed from V and 0 bases from J, the gap between germline ends came to 11 bases. CDR3 size: 15 residues. Germline CDR1 and CDR2: SGHNT and YYREEE (reference sequence). The CDR3 DNA is TGTGCCAGCAGCTACCTAGCTAGTAGCACAGATACGCAGTATTTT. Translating gives CASSYLASSTDTQYF. Full variable domain (missing parts from reference TRBV5-4 and TRBJ2-3): ETGVTQSPTHLIKTRGQQVTLRCSSQSGHNTVSWYQQALGQGPQFIFQYYREEENGRGNFPPRFSGLQFPNYSSELNVNALELDDSALYLCASSYLASSTDTQYFGPGTRLTVL.

Comment on this clonotype: A read error is possible here, since a much larger clone lies one base away. The CDR3 nucleotides are TGCAGTGCTGGTGGGGTGGGCACCCAAGAGACCCAGTACTTC. Its protein product is CSAGGVGTQETQYF. The genes are TRBV20-1 and TRBJ2-5; D unresolved. In germline, CDR1 is DFQATT, CDR2 SNEGSKA (reference sequence). This CDR3 is 14 amino acids long. Trimming left V 5 bases short and J 1 base short, with 14 bases between.

At least ten counts were recorded for this clonotype. This sequence joins TRBV6-2 or TRBV6-3 and TRBJ2-1; D perhaps matches TRBD2 (6 bases). Germline V lookup: CDR1 MNHEY, CDR2 SVGEGT. V lost 7 bases to trimming and J lost 7 bases, with 11 bases between them. This CDR3 spans 12 amino acids. The CDR3 DNA is TGTGCCAGCACTTCGGCGGGGAATGAGCAGTTCTTC. It encodes CASTSAGNEQFF.

The rearrangement uses TRBV20-1 and TRBJ2-7, with 9 bases aligning to TRBD1. The CDR3 sequence is 14 residues long. J lost 3 bases, V lost 0 bases, and 3 bases had no gene match. The germline V gene encodes CDR1 DFQATT and CDR2 SNEGSKA (reference sequence). CDR3: CSARDGTGSYEQYF. CDR3 nucleotide sequence: TGCAGTGCTAGAGATGGGACAGGGAGCTACGAGCAGTACTTC.

This clonotype was recorded at least ten times. The chain uses TRBV19 and TRBJ1-5; no clear D gene. Germline V gene data show CDR1 as LNHDA and CDR2 as SQIVND (reference sequence). With 3 bases removed from V and 3 bases from J, the gap between germline ends came to 15 bases. The CDR3 spans 16 residues. CDR3 in amino acids: CASSIFQQSLNQPQHF. In DNA form, the CDR3 reads TGTGCCAGTAGTATTTTCCAGCAGAGCCTCAATCAGCCCCAGCATTTT.

This clonotype was counted at least ten times. The genes are TRBV2 and TRBJ2-2; 8 bases are a match to TRBD1. V lost 10 bases to trimming and J lost 3 bases; unmatched junction nucleotides: 4. Germline V gene lookup returns CDR1 SNHLY and CDR2 FYNNEI. This CDR3 is built from 13 residues. The CDR3 here is CATGGRDTGELFF. The CDR3 nucleotides read TGTGCCACAGGGGGCCGGGACACCGGGGAGCTGTTTTTT.

Concerning this clonotype: In this CDR3 the conserved last residue, phenylalanine or tryptophan, is missing, so a read error is likely. The chain recombines TRBV28 with TRBJ2-7; TRBD2 matches 7 bases. The V and J ends lost 6 bases and 4 bases, in that order; junction bases with no gene match: 12. The CDR3 is 15 amino acids. From germline, CDR1 is MDHEN and CDR2 SYDVKM. This CDR3 is CASRPRLAGSYEQYL. The CDR3 DNA reads as TGTGCCAGCAGGCCTAGACTAGCAGGATCGTACGAGCAGTACCTC.

This clonotype was recorded only once. The chain joins TRBV20-1 to TRBJ2-5, with TRBD2 as a possible D gene (6 bases). The germline gives CDR1 DFQATT, CDR2 SNEGSKA (reference sequence). V lost 2 bases to trimming and J lost 5 bases, with 15 bases between them. This CDR3 spans 14 amino acids. The CDR3 bases are TGCAGTGCTAGACGGCGGCGGGGTGACGAGACCCAGTACTTC. Translation gives CSARRRRGDETQYF.

The chain couples TRBV15 to TRBJ2-5; 10 bases fit TRBD2. V was clipped by 1 base and J by 7 bases; unmatched bases: 9. The germline V gene encodes CDR1 LNHNV and CDR2 YYDKDF (reference sequence). The CDR3 has 16 residues. The CDR3 bases are TGTGCCACCAGCAGAGGCCTAGCGGGGGACCGCGGGACCCAGTACTTC. Translating gives CATSRGLAGDRGTQYF.

The chain uses TRBV28 and TRBJ1-5; D is unresolved. This CDR3 is built from 11 residues. Per the germline V gene, CDR1 is MDHEN and CDR2 is SYDVKM. Trimming removed 4 bases at V and 8 bases at J, with 6 bases between. This CDR3 is CASSSDEPQHF. In DNA form, the CDR3 reads TGTGCCAGCAGTTCCGATGAGCCCCAGCATTTT.

As regards this clonotype: One end of the junction varies from germline; a read error may be responsible. The rearrangement uses TRBV9 and TRBJ1-6; D ambiguous. Per germline, CDR1 SGDLS and CDR2 YYNGEE. This CDR3 contains 14 residues. The CDR3 region is CASSVAGHNSPLRF. In nucleotides, the CDR3 is TGTGCCAGCAGCGTAGCGGGCCACAATTCACCCCTCCGCTTT. Drawing the rest from reference TRBV9 and TRBJ1-6, the complete variable domain is DSGVTQTPKHLITATGQRVTLRCSPRSGDLSVYWYQQSLDQGLQFLIQYYNGEERAKGNILERFSAQQFPDLHSELNLSSLELGDSALYFCASSVAGHNSPLRFGNGTRLTVT.

The chain employs TRBV18 and TRBJ2-7; possible D gene TRBD2, 7 bases. The ends were cut back, 0 bases at V and 6 bases at J, with 18 bases in the middle. CDR1 KGHSH and CDR2 LQKENI come from the germline V gene. The CDR3 extends over 16 amino acids. CDR3 nucleotides: TGTGCCAGCTCACCACCGTTGCGGGGGCCGGGGGTCGAGCAGTACTTC. This codes for CASSPPLRGPGVEQYF.

By proportion, this clonotype is medium-sized (0.01 to 0.1%). The V gene is TRBV20-1, the J gene TRBJ1-1; D call uncertain. CDR1 is DFQATT and CDR2 is SNEGSKA in the germline V gene (reference sequence). There are 13 residues in the CDR3. V gave up 1 base and J gave up 3 bases, with 9 bases separating them. CDR3 nucleotide sequence: TGCAGTGCTAGAGTGGAATGGGACACTGAAGCTTTCTTT. It codes for CSARVEWDTEAFF.

The chain has TRBV24-1 and TRBJ2-7; TRBD1 aligns across 9 bases. CDR1 is KGHDR, CDR2 SFDVKD, per germline. The CDR3 runs to 13 residues. V lost 2 bases to trimming and J lost 6 bases; unmatched junction nucleotides: 1. CDR3 bases: TGTGCCACCAGTGATTCGACAGGGGGCGAGCAGTACTTC. Residues: CATSDSTGGEQYF.

The chain joins TRBV10-3 to TRBJ1-1; no clear D. With 0 bases removed from V and 0 bases from J, the gap between germline ends came to 8 bases. The CDR3 consists of 15 residues. Germline values: CDR1 ENHRY, CDR2 SYGVKD. CDR3 in DNA: TGTGCCATCAGTGAGTCAGCTAGCTTGAACACTGAAGCTTTCTTT. It is translated as CAISESASLNTEAFF.

In its sample, this clonotype was seen many times. A much bigger clone sits one base away, suggesting this may be a read error. The CDR3 coding sequence is TGCGCCAGCAGCTTGGAGAGCAATGAGCAGTCCTTC. This sequence encodes CASSLESNEQSF. V is TRBV5-1 and J is TRBJ2-1; D is unresolved. CDR3 length: 12 amino acids. Per the germline V gene, CDR1 is SGHRS and CDR2 is YFSETQ. The full variable domain, its missing parts supplied by reference TRBV5-1 and TRBJ2-1, is KAGVTQTPRYLIKTRGQQVTLSCSPISGHRSVSWYQQTPGQGLQFLFEYFSETQRNKGNFPGRFSGRQFSNSRSEMNVSTLELGDSALYLCASSLESNEQSFGPGTRLTVL.

This clonotype was seen repeatedly, ten times or more. The V call is TRBV5-1, the J call TRBJ2-2; TRBD2 aligns across 7 bases. Unmatched junction bases numbered 8, after V lost 2 bases and J lost 4 bases. Germline V gene lookup returns CDR1 SGHRS and CDR2 YFSETQ. The CDR3 has 16 residues. The CDR3 DNA follows: TGCGCCAGCAGCTTCTACCTCGCGGGAGCCACCGGGGAGCTGTTTTTT. It specifies CASSFYLAGATGELFF. The full variable domain, with the rest looked up from reference TRBV5-1 and TRBJ2-2, is KAGVTQTPRYLIKTRGQQVTLSCSPISGHRSVSWYQQTPGQGLQFLFEYFSETQRNKGNFPGRFSGRQFSNSRSEMNVSTLELGDSALYLCASSFYLAGATGELFFGEGSRLTVL.

The gene calls are TRBV7-2 and TRBJ1-4, with TRBD1 as a possible D gene (5 bases). The germline CDR1 and CDR2 sequences are SGHTA and FQGNSA. This CDR3 contains 13 residues. The V and J ends lost 7 bases and 13 bases respectively, with 19 bases between them. CDR3 residues: CASTKTDLAGLFF. The CDR3 nucleotides are TGTGCCAGCACCAAGACAGACTTGGCTGGACTGTTTTTT.

This chain uses TRBV29-1 with TRBJ1-1, with unresolved D. The V gene lost 2 bases and the J gene lost 5 bases, with 12 bases spanning the gap. The CDR3 totals 13 residues. Germline-derived CDR1 and CDR2 are SQVTM and ANQGSEA. This CDR3 reads CSVERADGTEAFF. DNA of the CDR3: TGCAGCGTTGAAAGGGCCGATGGGACTGAAGCTTTCTTT.

This chain connects TRBV7-9 to TRBJ2-2; 12 bases agree with TRBD2. The CDR3 is 17 amino acids. Germline V gives CDR1 SEHNR, CDR2 FQNEAQ (reference sequence). V was pared by 4 bases and J by 0 bases, with 3 bases of the junction left unmatched. CDR3 DNA: TGTGCCAGCAGCTCGGGACTAGCGGGCTCGAACACCGGGGAGCTGTTTTTT. Translation gives CASSSGLAGSNTGELFF.

The rearrangement joins TRBV11-2 to TRBJ2-2, with 8 bases aligning to TRBD1. This CDR3 spans 19 amino acids. The V gene end was trimmed by 5 bases and the J gene end by 0 bases; junction bases not matched to a gene: 14. CDR1 is SGHAT and CDR2 is FQNNGV in the germline V gene. CDR3: CASSACTGGPMTNTGELFF. The CDR3 DNA is TGTGCCAGCAGCGCCTGCACAGGGGGACCGATGACGAACACCGGGGAGCTGTTTTTT.

In its sample, this clonotype was seen many times. The chain joins TRBV10-3 to TRBJ2-6, with D possibly matching TRBD1 (5 bases). Trimming stripped 4 bases from V and 5 bases from J, with 12 bases between. The CDR3 extends over 15 amino acids. Germline V gene lookup returns CDR1 ENHRY and CDR2 SYGVKD. CDR3 bases: TGTGCCATCAGTGGCTCGACAGACCGGGCCAACGTCCTGACTTTC. Protein product: CAISGSTDRANVLTF.

In its sample, this clonotype is medium-sized (0.01 to 0.1%). V gene TRBV7-2 combines with J gene TRBJ1-2; perhaps TRBD1 as D (6 bases). Germline loops: CDR1 SGHTA, CDR2 FQGNSA. V shed 3 bases and J shed 7 bases, with 12 bases lying between them. The length of the CDR3 is 13 residues. The CDR3 loop reads CASSLNRESGYTF. In nucleotides, the CDR3 is TGTGCCAGCAGCTTGAACAGGGAGTCTGGCTACACCTTC.

CDR3: CASSLLYSGQGSYEQYF. The CDR3 coding sequence is TGTGCCAGCAGCTTATTATACTCGGGACAGGGGTCCTACGAGCAGTACTTC. The chain uses TRBV7-8 and TRBJ2-7; 10 nucleotides align to TRBD1. The CDR3 covers 17 residues. The V and J ends lost 2 bases and 1 base, in that order; junction bases with no gene match: 8. Germline CDR1 reads SGHVS; CDR2 reads FQNEAQ. Looking up the rest from reference TRBV7-8 and TRBJ2-7 gives the full variable domain: GAGVSQSPRYKVAKRGQDVALRCDPISGHVSLFWYQQALGQGPEFLTYFQNEAQLDKSGLPSDRFFAERPEGSVSTLKIQRTQQEDSAVYLCASSLLYSGQGSYEQYFGPGTRLTVT.

V is TRBV11-1 and J is TRBJ2-7; D assignment may be TRBD1 or TRBD2 (5 bases each). The CDR3 consists of 16 residues. Germline V gene data show CDR1 as SGHAT and CDR2 as FQDESV (reference sequence). V lost 0 bases and J lost 6, with 18 bases in between. CDR3 amino acids: CASSLASGPLAPEQYF. In DNA form, the CDR3 reads TGTGCCAGCAGCTTAGCTTCGGGACCCTTGGCCCCCGAGCAGTACTTC.

The chain carries TRBV5-1 and TRBJ2-5; D call uncertain. Trimming took 0 bases from V and 5 from J, leaving 20 bases between them. The CDR3 totals 17 residues. Germline values: CDR1 SGHRS, CDR2 YFSETQ. CDR3 nucleotide sequence: TGCGCCAGCAGCTTGGCATGGCCGCCGGGTTCGCAGGAGACCCAGTACTTC. Translating it yields CASSLAWPPGSQETQYF.

There are many counts of this clonotype. The chain is built from TRBV7-7 and TRBJ2-3; perhaps TRBD1 as D (5 bases). The CDR3 has 14 amino acids. V shed 5 bases and J shed 3 bases, with 12 bases lying between them. Germline values: CDR1 SSHAT, CDR2 FNYEAQ (reference sequence). For the CDR3, the DNA is TGTGCCAGCAGCCCCCTTGGGGCGACAGATACGCAGTATTTT. Protein product: CASSPLGATDTQYF. The full variable domain, with the rest looked up from reference TRBV7-7 and TRBJ2-3, is GAGVSQSPRYKVTKRGQDVTLRCDPISSHATLYWYQQALGQGPEFLTYFNYEAQPDKSGLPSDRFSAERPEGSISTLTIQRTEQRDSAMYRCASSPLGATDTQYFGPGTRLTVL.